The clone carrying this TCR beta chain was counted many times. Its antigen is still unknown. This sample is part of a study of T-cell reconstitution after alpha-beta-depleted transplantation in children. General study results and limits: Reportedly, roughly two months post-transplant, alpha-beta T cells arose from several hundred expanded graft clones. Hyperexpanded clones declined; after one year, newly produced T cells mostly supplied diversity. In some patients, recipient T cells and intrathymic progenitors surviving conditioning explained high day-60 diversity.

The CDR3 has 15 residues. J gave up 7 bases and V 4 bases, and 4 bases lay outside the gene matches. Germline loops: CDR1 MRHNA, CDR2 SNTAGT. Unique molecular identifiers were built into the TCRbeta library. MiXCR, applied by TCRdb to the PCR reads, yields one record per CDR3 protein. The sample comprises hundreds of thousands of distinct CDR3 sequences, around 15% of which are singletons, and roughly 40% rests with the top ten. The sequenced sample was PBMCs, mostly from graft donor cells, obtained 360 days after TCRalphabeta/CD19-depleted stem cell transplant. This sequence joins TRBV6-4 and TRBJ1-6, with 10 bases fitting TRBD1. The clonotype originates from a male patient under 10 years old who had a stem cell transplant for acute lymphoblastic leukemia, so the T cells may come from the graft donor. CDR3 sequence (DNA): TGTGCCAGCAGTGCCGAGGGACAGGGGAATTCACCCCTCCACTTT. It specifies CASSAEGQGNSPLHF.